A selection of T cell receptor beta chains follows, all from one sample in a study of blood T cell repertoires in COVID-19. The data were produced by immunoSEQ multiplex PCR, yet TCRdb's version contains in-frame clones alone and is incomplete. This table has under 45,000 clones, approximately 91% appearing once. The material sequenced was peripheral blood. These TCRs come from a man aged 55 to 70 with active or convalescent COVID-19. Both conserved end residues are part of each CDR3. Fields, in order: CDR3 DNA, CDR3 protein, J gene, D gene, clone size, V gene. D genes are given only for firm matches. The listing skips clone size in some rows; elsewhere it reads once, few, many or a size class.

DNA: TGTGCCAGCAGTATACAGGCTTTGAACACTGAAGCTTTCTTT
CDR3: CASSIQALNTEAFF
J: TRBJ1-1
D: .
size: .
V: TRBV28

DNA: TGTGCCAGCAGACGACAGGGAGCCGCTCAGCCCCAGCATTTT
CDR3: CASRRQGAAQPQHF
J: TRBJ1-5
D: TRBD1
size: .
V: TRBV6-5

DNA: TGTGCCAGCAGCCAATGGGCCCTATTTTCTGGAAACACCATATATTTT
CDR3: CASSQWALFSGNTIYF
J: TRBJ1-3
D: .
size: .
V: TRBV14

DNA: TGTGCCAGCAGCTTAGGAGACAGAGCTAAAAATGAAAAACTGTTTTTT
CDR3: CASSLGDRAKNEKLFF
J: TRBJ1-4
D: .
size: once
V: TRBV7-9

DNA: TGTGCCACCAGCATGCAACAGGGGGCCTATGGCTACACCTTC
CDR3: CATSMQQGAYGYTF
J: TRBJ1-2
D: TRBD1
size: .
V: TRBV15

DNA: TGTGCCAGCAGCCCGAGTCAAGGAGGCAATCAGCCCCAGCATTTT
CDR3: CASSPSQGGNQPQHF
J: TRBJ1-5
D: .
size: .
V: TRBV2

DNA: TGTGCCAGCAGCGTTCAGACTAGCGGGGGATACACAGATACGCAGTATTTT
CDR3: CASSVQTSGGYTDTQYF
J: TRBJ2-3
D: TRBD2
size: .
V: TRBV9

DNA: TGTGCCAGTAGTAGGACTAGCGGGGGTTCCTACAATGAGCAGTTCTTC
CDR3: CASSRTSGGSYNEQFF
J: TRBJ2-1
D: TRBD2
size: .
V: TRBV19

DNA: TGTGCCAGCAGTTTCGGCAGGGCATACACCATATATTTT
CDR3: CASSFGRAYTIYF
J: TRBJ1-3
D: .
size: .
V: TRBV12-3/TRBV12-4

DNA: TGTGCCAGCGCTCCCCAGACAGGGATGATGGACATTCAGTACTTC
CDR3: CASAPQTGMMDIQYF
J: TRBJ2-4
D: TRBD1
size: .
V: TRBV7-2

DNA: TGTGCCAGCAGCTCTTTTAAGACAGCTAACTATGGCTACACCTTC
CDR3: CASSSFKTANYGYTF
J: TRBJ1-2
D: .
size: .
V: TRBV13

DNA: TGTGCCAGCAGTTCGGCAGGGCTAGGCGGAACTAATGAGCAGTTCTTC
CDR3: CASSSAGLGGTNEQFF
J: TRBJ2-1
D: .
size: .
V: TRBV27

DNA: TGCAGCGTTGAAGAAGACAGGGGGTTTGCCTCCTACGAGCAGTACTTC
CDR3: CSVEEDRGFASYEQYF
J: TRBJ2-7
D: TRBD1
size: .
V: TRBV29-1

DNA: TGTGCCAGCAGTGGGCAGACTGGAAACACTGAAGCTTTCTTT
CDR3: CASSGQTGNTEAFF
J: TRBJ1-1
D: .
size: .
V: TRBV2

DNA: TGTGCCAGCAGCTTACCGACAGCCGCCTTCGAGCAGTACTTC
CDR3: CASSLPTAAFEQYF
J: TRBJ2-7
D: .
size: .
V: TRBV7-9

DNA: TGTGCCAGCTCCCCGGGTAGTTTGCTGTTTTTT
CDR3: CASSPGSLLFF
J: TRBJ1-4
D: .
size: once
V: TRBV18

DNA: TGTGCCAGCAGGACGACAGGAGTGGGCTATGGCTACACCTTC
CDR3: CASRTTGVGYGYTF
J: TRBJ1-2
D: .
size: few
V: TRBV28

DNA: TGTGCCAGCAGTTTAGGGAGAACAGGGGGTTATAATGAAAAACTGTTTTTT
CDR3: CASSLGRTGGYNEKLFF
J: TRBJ1-4
D: TRBD1
size: .
V: TRBV28

DNA: TGTGCCAGCAGCTCCATAAAGGGGGGGAGGCCTGAAGCTTTCTTT
CDR3: CASSSIKGGRPEAFF
J: TRBJ1-1
D: .
size: .
V: TRBV5-5

DNA: TGCGCCAGCAGCCCGGGGGATAACTATGGCTACACCTTC
CDR3: CASSPGDNYGYTF
J: TRBJ1-2
D: .
size: .
V: TRBV5-1

DNA: TGTGCAAGTCGCTCAAGGCGCCACGGGAGTAGCTCCTACGAGCAGTACTTC
CDR3: CASRSRRHGSSSYEQYF
J: TRBJ2-7
D: .
size: .
V: TRBV12-2

DNA: TGTGCCAGCAGACCGGGACAGGGGGGCTCCAGCTCTCAGCCCCAGCATTTT
CDR3: CASRPGQGGSSSQPQHF
J: TRBJ1-5
D: TRBD1
size: .
V: TRBV2

DNA: TGTGCCAGCAGTTACTCGGGCCGACCTAACACTGAAGCTTTCTTT
CDR3: CASSYSGRPNTEAFF
J: TRBJ1-1
D: .
size: .
V: TRBV6-2/TRBV6-3

DNA: TGTGCCAGCAGTTACTCGACTAGCGGTACCTACGAGCAGTACTTC
CDR3: CASSYSTSGTYEQYF
J: TRBJ2-7
D: TRBD2
size: .
V: TRBV6-5

DNA: TGTGCCAGCAGTCTAGCGGGAGACGCAGATACGCAGTATTTT
CDR3: CASSLAGDADTQYF
J: TRBJ2-3
D: TRBD2
size: .
V: TRBV28

DNA: TGTGCCAGCAGTTACTCGAGCGGGGCGGGCTATGGCTACACCTTC
CDR3: CASSYSSGAGYGYTF
J: TRBJ1-2
D: .
size: .
V: TRBV6-5

DNA: TGTGCCAGCAGCTCAGGATGGGGACAGGTTAAAAACATTCAGTACTTC
CDR3: CASSSGWGQVKNIQYF
J: TRBJ2-4
D: TRBD1
size: .
V: TRBV11-2

DNA: TGCGCCAGCAGCACACAGGGGGAGTATACTGAAGCTTTCTTT
CDR3: CASSTQGEYTEAFF
J: TRBJ1-1
D: TRBD1
size: .
V: TRBV5-1

DNA: TGTGCCAGCAGCTTAGGGCAGGGTCTGAACACTGAAGCTTTCTTT
CDR3: CASSLGQGLNTEAFF
J: TRBJ1-1
D: .
size: .
V: TRBV11-2

DNA: TGTGCCAGCAGTGAGAACAGGGGTGGCAATCAGCCCCAGCATTTT
CDR3: CASSENRGGNQPQHF
J: TRBJ1-5
D: TRBD1
size: .
V: TRBV2

DNA: TGTGCCAGCAGCCTCAAGACTAGCGGGAGATCAAATGAGCAGTTCTTC
CDR3: CASSLKTSGRSNEQFF
J: TRBJ2-1
D: TRBD2
size: .
V: TRBV28

DNA: TGCGCCAGCAGCTTGGGGGCCCGGCTCCTCTCCTACGAGCAGTACTTC
CDR3: CASSLGARLLSYEQYF
J: TRBJ2-7
D: .
size: .
V: TRBV5-1

DNA: TGTGCCACTTCCAGTTGGGAGGGCACAGATACGCAGTATTTT
CDR3: CATSSWEGTDTQYF
J: TRBJ2-3
D: .
size: .
V: TRBV15

DNA: TGTGCCAGCAGCTTAGCCGAGGGATTCAACTATGGCTACACCTTC
CDR3: CASSLAEGFNYGYTF
J: TRBJ1-2
D: .
size: .
V: TRBV7-9

DNA: TGTGCCAGCTCAGCGAGAAACACTGAAGCTTTCTTT
CDR3: CASSARNTEAFF
J: TRBJ1-1
D: .
size: .
V: TRBV18

DNA: TGTGCCAGCAGCTTAGGAAGGGGGCCCACAGATACGCAGTATTTT
CDR3: CASSLGRGPTDTQYF
J: TRBJ2-3
D: TRBD1
size: .
V: TRBV7-3

DNA: TGCGCCAGCAGCTTGATAAGGAGGAGGGCACAATTAGACAATCAGCCCCAGCATTTT
CDR3: CASSLIRRRAQLDNQPQHF
J: TRBJ1-5
D: .
size: .
V: TRBV5-1

DNA: TGTGCCAGCAGCCTAGCGCTTGTCCTCGCAGGGGGTTTTAATGAAAAACTGTTTTTT
CDR3: CASSLALVLAGGFNEKLFF
J: TRBJ1-4
D: TRBD1
size: .
V: TRBV7-2

DNA: TGTGCCAGCAGGGGGGTGGGACAGGGAGGTTCACCCCTCCACTTT
CDR3: CASRGVGQGGSPLHF
J: TRBJ1-6
D: TRBD1
size: .
V: TRBV6-6

DNA: TGCGCCAGCAGCTTGGGGGGACAGGGTGGTGAAAAACTGTTTTTT
CDR3: CASSLGGQGGEKLFF
J: TRBJ1-4
D: TRBD1
size: once
V: TRBV5-1

DNA: TGTGCCATCAGTGAGTCCCCAGGGTATAACTATGGCTACACCTTC
CDR3: CAISESPGYNYGYTF
J: TRBJ1-2
D: .
size: .
V: TRBV10-3

DNA: TGTGCCAGCAGCACCGAGGGACAGGGGCGTGGAGCTTTCTTT
CDR3: CASSTEGQGRGAFF
J: TRBJ1-1
D: TRBD1
size: .
V: TRBV5-4

DNA: TGTGCCAGCAGCCGGGGAGGGGTAGAGACCCAGTACTTC
CDR3: CASSRGGVETQYF
J: TRBJ2-5
D: TRBD2
size: .
V: TRBV5-8

DNA: TGCAGCGCTGCGCCGGGTTGGGTTGGTAGTGAAAAACTGTTTTTT
CDR3: CSAAPGWVGSEKLFF
J: TRBJ1-4
D: .
size: .
V: TRBV29-1

DNA: TGCGCCAGCAGTACCCGACCCTCAGCGGGAGGGTTCTCCTACGAGCAGTACTTC
CDR3: CASSTRPSAGGFSYEQYF
J: TRBJ2-7
D: TRBD2
size: .
V: TRBV5-1

DNA: TGTGCCAGCAGCCAAGGTTGGGGACAGGTTAGCACAGATACGCAGTATTTT
CDR3: CASSQGWGQVSTDTQYF
J: TRBJ2-3
D: TRBD1
size: .
V: TRBV3-1/TRBV3-2

DNA: TGCGCCAGCAGGGATCGGGGGGGCGGAGAGACCCAGTACTTC
CDR3: CASRDRGGGETQYF
J: TRBJ2-5
D: TRBD2
size: .
V: TRBV10-2

DNA: TGCGCCAGCAGCATTAGCGGAGCAAACACAGATACGCAGTATTTT
CDR3: CASSISGANTDTQYF
J: TRBJ2-3
D: .
size: .
V: TRBV5-1

DNA: TGTGCCAGCAGCTTGGGTGCGGGGGGGCCGGATACGCAGTATTTT
CDR3: CASSLGAGGPDTQYF
J: TRBJ2-3
D: TRBD2
size: .
V: TRBV5-6

DNA: TGTGCCAGCAGCCTAGGCCGGTGGGATACGCAGTATTTT
CDR3: CASSLGRWDTQYF
J: TRBJ2-3
D: .
size: .
V: TRBV11-3

DNA: TGTGCCAGTATTGGCAGGGTGTATGAAGCTTTCTTT
CDR3: CASIGRVYEAFF
J: TRBJ1-1
D: .
size: few
V: TRBV19

DNA: TGTGCCAGCTTCGAACAGGGGAACTATGGCTACACCTTC
CDR3: CASFEQGNYGYTF
J: TRBJ1-2
D: TRBD1
size: .
V: TRBV2

DNA: TGCGCCAGCAGCCAAGGGGCTAGCGGGAGTGTGGAGCAGTTCTTC
CDR3: CASSQGASGSVEQFF
J: TRBJ2-1
D: TRBD2
size: .
V: TRBV4-3

DNA: TGTGCCAGCAGCCCCCACAAGCCTACAGGGCTCTATGGCTACACCTTC
CDR3: CASSPHKPTGLYGYTF
J: TRBJ1-2
D: .
size: .
V: TRBV7-9

DNA: TGTGCCAGCAGCCTCCGAGGGGGTTACAATGAGCAGTTCTTC
CDR3: CASSLRGGYNEQFF
J: TRBJ2-1
D: .
size: .
V: TRBV3-1/TRBV3-2

DNA: TGCGCCAGCAGCCAAGTAGGAGTACAAGAGACCCAGTACTTC
CDR3: CASSQVGVQETQYF
J: TRBJ2-5
D: .
size: .
V: TRBV4-3

DNA: TGTGCCAGCAGTTCGCGGGCACTTATTCCAAACACCATATATTTT
CDR3: CASSSRALIPNTIYF
J: TRBJ1-3
D: .
size: once
V: TRBV27

DNA: TGTGCCACCAGCAGAGATGCACTAGCGGGAGGGGAGACCCAGTACTTC
CDR3: CATSRDALAGGETQYF
J: TRBJ2-5
D: TRBD2
size: .
V: TRBV15

DNA: TGTGCCAGTAGTATAGATGGGCCAGGGGCGGGTAGCAATCAGCCCCAGCATTTT
CDR3: CASSIDGPGAGSNQPQHF
J: TRBJ1-5
D: .
size: .
V: TRBV19